The 4 T cell receptor beta chains below were found in one sample sequenced in a study of blood T cell repertoires in COVID-19. Some clones are missing from TCRdb's copy, which holds only in-frame ones; the method was immunoSEQ multiplex PCR. The repertoire holds 200,000 to 300,000 clones, around 86% seen once, with about 3.1% in the top ten. The sample consisted of peripheral blood. The receptor source for this set is a woman aged 30 to 39 who had recovered from COVID-19.

The chain is built from TRBV11-2 and TRBJ2-3, with a tentative D call TRBD2 (5 bases). Deletions cut 3 bases from V and 6 bases from J, with 19 bases between. This CDR3 is built from 16 residues. In germline, CDR1 is SGHAT, CDR2 FQNNGV. The CDR3 protein is CASSFSPASLIDTQYF. DNA for the CDR3: TGTGCCAGCAGCTTTTCCCCAGCTAGCTTAATTGATACGCAGTATTTT.

This clone was seen a single time. The chain has TRBV4-1 and TRBJ1-2, with D hard to call. V was pared by 0 bases and J by 1 base, with 21 bases between. The length of the CDR3 is 19 residues. Per germline, CDR1 MGHRA and CDR2 YSYEKL. The CDR3 nucleotides are TGCGCCAGCAGCCAAGAGTTACGTACGGCGGATGTTCTTAACTATGGCTACACCTTC. Its protein is CASSQELRTADVLNYGYTF.

V usage is TRBV29-1 and J usage is TRBJ2-5; the D gene is possibly TRBD1 (5 bases). The CDR3 covers 12 residues. Trimming took 5 bases from V and 2 from J, leaving 9 bases between them. Germline-derived CDR1 and CDR2 are SQVTM and ANQGSEA. CDR3 DNA: TGCAGCGTTCTGACAGATCAAGAGACCCAGTACTTC. This encodes CSVLTDQETQYF.

The gene calls are TRBV18 and TRBJ1-2; 9 nucleotides agree with TRBD1. Germline assignment: CDR1 KGHSH and CDR2 LQKENI. Trimming removed 3 bases from V and 2 bases from J; junction bases left unmatched: 10. The CDR3 runs to 17 residues. As DNA, the CDR3 is TGTGCCAGCTCACCGCGTATGTTGGGACAGGGAAACTATGGCTACACCTTC. It encodes CASSPRMLGQGNYGYTF.